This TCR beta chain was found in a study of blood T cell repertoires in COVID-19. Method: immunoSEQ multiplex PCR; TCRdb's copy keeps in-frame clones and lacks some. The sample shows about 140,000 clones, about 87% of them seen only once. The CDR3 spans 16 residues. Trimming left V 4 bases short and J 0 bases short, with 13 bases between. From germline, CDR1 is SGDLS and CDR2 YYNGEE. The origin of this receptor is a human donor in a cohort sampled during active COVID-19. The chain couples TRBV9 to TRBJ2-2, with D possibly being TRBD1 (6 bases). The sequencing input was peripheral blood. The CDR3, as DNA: TGTGCCAGCAGCCCTTTCCCAGGGGCGAACACCGGGGAGCTGTTTTTT. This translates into CASSPFPGANTGELFF.